These 21 T cell receptor beta chains share one sample of origin, sequenced in a study of cytomegalovirus exposure and HLA in healthy donors. The PCR was carried out with 60 Vbeta primers and 13 Jbeta primers. Generated by immunoSEQ multiplex PCR, the TCRdb table keeps only in-frame clones and is missing some. The profile shows over 45,000 clones, around 81% of them singletons. The sequenced sample was PBMCs. The receptors come from a boy younger than 18 in good health and CMV-seropositive.

This chain uses TRBV19 with TRBJ1-2; weak D call: TRBD1 (6 bases). This CDR3 is built from 15 residues. Trimming removed 3 bases at V and 8 bases at J, with 19 bases between. Per the germline V gene, CDR1 is LNHDA and CDR2 is SQIVND (reference sequence). CDR3 DNA sequence: TGTGCCAGTAGTATCCTCGGGGGGCCGGCTGTAGGCTACACCTTC. Its translation is CASSILGGPAVGYTF.

V gene TRBV6-1 combines with J gene TRBJ2-3, with D tentatively TRBD2 (6 bases). The CDR3 contains 13 residues. The germline V and J ends were trimmed by 4 bases and 5 bases, with 10 bases remaining between them. Per germline, CDR1 MNHNS and CDR2 SASEGT. CDR3 DNA: TGTGCCAGCAGTGGTTGGAGGGAAGATACGCAGTATTTT. Amino acid sequence: CASSGWREDTQYF.

The CDR3 DNA follows: TGTGCCAGCAGCTTAGGACAGCTATCACCCCTCCACTTT. Its translation: CASSLGQLSPLHF. The J gene is TRBJ1-6, the V gene TRBV7-3; D is possibly TRBD1 (6 bases). With 2 bases removed from V and 10 bases from J, the gap between germline ends came to 9 bases. The CDR3 is 13 residues long. Germline lookup yields CDR1 SGHTA and CDR2 FQGTGA.

The chain carries TRBV5-8 and TRBJ1-5, with D unclear. CDR3 length: 12 amino acids. Germline values: CDR1 SGHTS, CDR2 YDEGEE. V dropped 0 bases and J dropped 11 bases, with 9 bases sitting between them. The CDR3 DNA reads as TGTGCCAGCAGCTTGGCCACGGAGGCCCAGCATTTT. Protein sequence: CASSLATEAQHF.

V is TRBV5-6 and J is TRBJ2-5, with D uncertain. The V gene's germline CDR1 is SGHDT and CDR2 YYEEEE. The CDR3 runs to 13 residues. The V end was cut by 0 bases, the J end by 4 bases, with 7 bases between. The CDR3 reads CASSLVSGETQYF. The CDR3 nucleotides read TGTGCCAGCAGCTTGGTGTCCGGAGAGACCCAGTACTTC.

The rearrangement joins TRBV5-1 to TRBJ2-5, with D perhaps TRBD1 (5 bases). The tail of the sequence fits TRBJ2-7 better, so the J call may be wrong. The CDR3 totals 15 residues. Germline-derived CDR1 and CDR2 are SGHRS and YFSETQ. CDR3 residues: CASSLSLGRNYEQYF. Here the CDR3 DNA reads TGCGCCAGCAGCTTGTCCCTGGGGCGGAACTACGAGCAGTACTTC.

The rearrangement uses TRBV5-4 and TRBJ1-5, with no clear D. The CDR3 has 15 amino acids. V was cut by 0 bases and J by 4 bases, with 11 bases left in between. Germline lookup yields CDR1 SGHNT and CDR2 YYREEE (reference sequence). The CDR3 region has the DNA TGTGCCAGCAGCTTGGGTGCAGTCGGGAATCAGCCCCAGCATTTT. The encoded protein is CASSLGAVGNQPQHF.

Points on this clone: A read error may account for a junction end that differs from germline. V and J are TRBV7-6 and TRBJ1-1; no definite D call. Germline CDR1 reads SGHVS; CDR2 reads FNYEAQ. The CDR3 has 13 amino acids. The CDR3, as DNA: TGTGCCGGCAGCTTAGCGGTGAGACACCAAGCTTTCTTT. Translating gives CAGSLAVRHQAFF.

The rearrangement links TRBV4-1 to TRBJ2-5; D unclear. In germline, CDR1 is MGHRA, CDR2 YSYEKL. The CDR3 sequence is 13 residues long. Trimming took off 1 base at V and 4 bases at J, with 7 bases between the two ends. The DNA of the CDR3 is TGCGCCAGCAGCCAAGTTAACAGAGAGACCCAGTACTTC. As protein: CASSQVNRETQYF.

This chain joins TRBV18 and TRBJ2-5; tentatively, D is TRBD1 (5 bases). The V gene's germline CDR1 is KGHSH and CDR2 LQKENI. The CDR3 covers 13 residues. V shed 2 bases and J shed 3 bases, with 7 bases lying between them. The CDR3 coding sequence is TGTGCCAGCTCACCATCACAGGAAGAGACCCAGTACTTC. Its protein is CASSPSQEETQYF.

The chain employs TRBV5-1 and TRBJ1-2; tentatively, D is TRBD1 (6 bases). The V gene lost 4 bases and the J gene lost 4 bases, with 20 bases spanning the gap. CDR1 is SGHRS and CDR2 is YFSETQ in the germline V gene. The CDR3 sequence is 16 residues long. Here the CDR3 reads CASSTEGDPPFYGYTF. The CDR3 region has the DNA TGCGCCAGCAGCACCGAGGGGGACCCCCCTTTCTATGGCTACACCTTC. The variable domain in full, with the rest retrieved from reference TRBV5-1 and TRBJ1-2, is KAGVTQTPRYLIKTRGQQVTLSCSPISGHRSVSWYQQTPGQGLQFLFEYFSETQRNKGNFPGRFSGRQFSNSRSEMNVSTLELGDSALYLCASSTEGDPPFYGYTFGSGTRLTVV.

This clone was recorded once. The chain is built from TRBV27 and TRBJ2-3; 7 nucleotides line up with TRBD2. Germline assignment: CDR1 MNHEY and CDR2 SMNVEV (reference sequence). Losses at the gene ends were 8 bases for V and 0 bases for J; bases not matched to a gene: 8. The CDR3 is made up of 15 amino acids. CDR3 sequence (DNA): TGTGCCAGCCGGGGGGACCGATCTAGCACAGATACGCAGTATTTT. It encodes CASRGDRSSTDTQYF.

This clone has a single count. V usage is TRBV6-1 and J usage is TRBJ2-7; possibly TRBD2 for D (7 bases). Germline CDR1 reads MNHNS; CDR2 reads SASEGT. The CDR3 covers 13 residues. V dropped 6 bases and J dropped 7 bases, with 16 bases sitting between them. For the CDR3, the DNA is TGTGCCAGCAGCACTCGGGGGGACACGGAGCAGTACTTC. Residues: CASSTRGDTEQYF.

The J gene is TRBJ2-7, the V gene TRBV7-3, with 9 bases aligning to TRBD2. V lost 5 bases, J lost 2 bases, and 10 bases stayed unmatched. This CDR3 spans 16 amino acids. Germline lookup yields CDR1 SGHTA and CDR2 FQGTGA. CDR3 loop: CASSPFLAGVTYEQYF. The CDR3 DNA reads as TGTGCCAGCAGCCCTTTTTTAGCGGGGGTCACCTACGAGCAGTACTTC.

The chain uses TRBV5-1 and TRBJ2-7; 9 nucleotides agree with TRBD2. In germline, CDR1 is SGHRS, CDR2 YFSETQ. The CDR3 length is 15 residues. V lost 0 bases, J lost 4 bases, and 5 bases stayed unmatched. The DNA for the CDR3 is TGCGCCAGCAGCTTGGGGTTTCTAGCGGGGTACGAGCAGTACTTC. Its translation is CASSLGFLAGYEQYF.

The J gene is TRBJ2-3, the V gene TRBV5-1; 11 bases align to TRBD2. V lost 4 bases, J lost 8 bases, and 12 bases stayed unmatched. This CDR3 is 16 amino acids long. The V gene's germline CDR1 is SGHRS and CDR2 YFSETQ. The CDR3 loop is CASSPLAGGPGGTQYF. The CDR3 DNA sequence: TGCGCCAGCAGCCCTTTAGCGGGGGGGCCTGGCGGTACGCAGTATTTT.

This chain links TRBV6-5 with TRBJ2-3; weak D call: TRBD2 (6 bases). Germline CDR1 and CDR2: MNHEY and SVGAGI. The V end lost 6 bases, the J end lost 4 bases, and 14 bases lay between the germline ends. The CDR3 extends over 14 amino acids. CDR3 loop: CASSLLPGADTQYF. The CDR3 DNA reads TGTGCCAGCAGCCTCCTTCCGGGGGCAGATACGCAGTATTTT.

This clone has a handful of counts. The rearrangement uses TRBV10-3 and TRBJ2-5; possibly TRBD1 for D (7 bases). Germline CDR1 and CDR2: ENHRY and SYGVKD. CDR3 length: 13 residues. V was clipped by 8 bases and J by 5 bases, with 15 bases between them. The CDR3 DNA reads as TGTGCCATCTCCCAGGGGGGACAGGAGACCCAGTACTTC. Protein product: CAISQGGQETQYF.

The genes are TRBV25-1 and TRBJ1-1; D ambiguous. CDR1 and CDR2 (germline): MGHDK, SYGVNS. Deletions cut 2 bases from V and 0 bases from J, with 4 bases between. This CDR3 is built from 13 residues. The CDR3 is CASSENMNTEAFF. The DNA for the CDR3 is TGTGCCAGCAGTGAAAATATGAACACTGAAGCTTTCTTT. Full variable domain (missing parts from reference TRBV25-1 and TRBJ1-1): EADIYQTPRYLVIGTGKKITLECSQTMGHDKMYWYQQDPGMELHLIHYSYGVNSTEKGDLSSESTVSRIRTEHFPLTLESARPSHTSQYLCASSENMNTEAFFGQGTRLTVV.

The rearrangement joins TRBV15 to TRBJ1-2; 7 bases align to TRBD1. This CDR3 contains 14 residues. V trimming: 4 bases; J trimming: 11 bases; junction bases outside the gene matches: 13. In germline, CDR1 is LNHNV, CDR2 YYDKDF (reference sequence). The CDR3 reads CATSTQLTTGSYTF. For the CDR3, the DNA is TGTGCCACCAGCACACAACTGACGACAGGGTCTTACACCTTC.

This rearrangement joins TRBV28 to TRBJ1-5, with D unclear. The CDR3 contains 12 residues. From germline, CDR1 is MDHEN and CDR2 SYDVKM. Trimming cost V 7 bases and J 7 bases, with 11 bases left between them. CDR3 sequence reads: CASTSRPQPQHF. CDR3 coding DNA: TGTGCCAGCACCTCCAGGCCGCAGCCCCAGCATTTT.